Reported below is one TCR beta chain. No antigen is known for it. This entry comes from a study of blood T cells in healthy people across ages. V gave up 2 bases and J gave up 4 bases, with 32 bases separating them. This CDR3 has 21 residues. Germline-derived CDR1 and CDR2 are SGHRS and YFSETQ. Through a sample-barcoded 5' primer and a J-beta primer mix, a second PCR was run for roughly 7 to 11 cycles. TCRdb ran MiXCR on the 5' RACE reads and lists one entry per CDR3 protein. Of some 1.5 million distinct CDR3 sequences in the sample, 28% are singletons; the top ten hold approximately 7.7%. Study conclusions and caveats: More naive CD4+ cells and higher diversity marked long-lived donors relative to aged donors.

Extraction of total RNA produced a minimum of 5 micrograms from each sample. The sample consisted of blood. V and J are TRBV5-1 and TRBJ2-3; the D call may be TRBD1 or TRBD2 (7 bases each). This clonotype was obtained from a woman in her twenties or thirties in good health. CDR3 region: CASSFSRVGDRQLTSADTQYF. DNA for the CDR3: TGCGCCAGCAGCTTTTCCCGTGTAGGGGACAGACAACTTACTAGCGCAGATACGCAGTATTTT.